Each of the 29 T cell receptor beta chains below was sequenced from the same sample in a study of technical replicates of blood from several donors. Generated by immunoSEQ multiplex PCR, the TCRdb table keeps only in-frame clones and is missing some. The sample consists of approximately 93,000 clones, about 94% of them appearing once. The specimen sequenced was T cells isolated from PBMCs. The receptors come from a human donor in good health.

DNA of the CDR3: TGTGCCAGCAGTTACTCGAATCCAGGGTGGGGAGCTTTCTTT. Translation: CASSYSNPGWGAFF. The rearrangement uses TRBV6-5 and TRBJ1-1; D possibly corresponds to TRBD1 (5 bases). Trimming stripped 0 bases from V and 10 bases from J, with 15 bases between. The CDR3 length is 14 residues. Germline CDR1 reads MNHEY; CDR2 reads SVGAGI.

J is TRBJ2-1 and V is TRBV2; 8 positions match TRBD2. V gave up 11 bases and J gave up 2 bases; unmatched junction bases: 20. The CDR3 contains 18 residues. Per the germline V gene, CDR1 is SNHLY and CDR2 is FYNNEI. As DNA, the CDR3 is TGTGCCTGTATAGTTATAGCGGCGGGAGGTCCTACCTACAATGAGCAGTTCTTC. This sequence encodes CACIVIAAGGPTYNEQFF.

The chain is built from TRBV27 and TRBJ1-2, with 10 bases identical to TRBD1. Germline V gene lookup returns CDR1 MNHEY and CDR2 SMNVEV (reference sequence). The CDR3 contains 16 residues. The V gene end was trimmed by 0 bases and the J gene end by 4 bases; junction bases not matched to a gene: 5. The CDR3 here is CASSLSGTGDPYGYTF. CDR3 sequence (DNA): TGTGCCAGCAGTTTATCGGGGACAGGGGACCCCTATGGCTACACCTTC.

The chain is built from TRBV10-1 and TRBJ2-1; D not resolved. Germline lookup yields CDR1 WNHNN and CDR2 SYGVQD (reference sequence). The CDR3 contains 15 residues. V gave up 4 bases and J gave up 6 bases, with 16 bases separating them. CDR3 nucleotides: TGCGCCAGCAGTGCTCAGGTGACGTTCGGCAATGAGCAGTTCTTC. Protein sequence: CASSAQVTFGNEQFF.

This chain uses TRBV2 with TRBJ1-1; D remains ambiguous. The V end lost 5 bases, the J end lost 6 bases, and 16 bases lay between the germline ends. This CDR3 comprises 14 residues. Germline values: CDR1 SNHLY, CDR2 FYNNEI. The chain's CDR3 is CASSRLGEVAEAFF. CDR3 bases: TGTGCCAGCAGTCGCCTTGGGGAGGTCGCTGAAGCTTTCTTT.

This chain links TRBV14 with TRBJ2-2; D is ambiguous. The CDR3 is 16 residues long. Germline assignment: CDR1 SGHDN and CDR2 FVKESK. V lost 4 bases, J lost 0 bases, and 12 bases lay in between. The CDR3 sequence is CASSRQKQANTGELFF. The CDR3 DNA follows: TGTGCCAGCAGCCGACAAAAACAAGCGAACACCGGGGAGCTGTTTTTT.

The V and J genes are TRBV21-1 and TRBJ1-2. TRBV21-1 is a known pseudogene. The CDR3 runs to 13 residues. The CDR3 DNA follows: TGTGCCAGCAGCAAAGTGAGGGTTGAAGGCTACACCTTC. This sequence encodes CASSKVRVEGYTF.

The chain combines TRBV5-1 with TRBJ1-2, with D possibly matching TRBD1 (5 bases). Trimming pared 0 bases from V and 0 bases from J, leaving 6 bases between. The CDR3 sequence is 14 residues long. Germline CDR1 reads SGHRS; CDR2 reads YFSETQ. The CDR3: CASSLGQSNYGYTF. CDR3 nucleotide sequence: TGCGCCAGCAGCTTGGGACAGTCTAACTATGGCTACACCTTC.

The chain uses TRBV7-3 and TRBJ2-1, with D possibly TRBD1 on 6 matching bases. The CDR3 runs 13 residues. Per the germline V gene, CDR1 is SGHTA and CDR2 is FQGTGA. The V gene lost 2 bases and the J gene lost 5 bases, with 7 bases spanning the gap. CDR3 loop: CASSLGQNNEQFF. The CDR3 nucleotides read TGTGCCAGCAGCTTAGGACAGAACAATGAGCAGTTCTTC.

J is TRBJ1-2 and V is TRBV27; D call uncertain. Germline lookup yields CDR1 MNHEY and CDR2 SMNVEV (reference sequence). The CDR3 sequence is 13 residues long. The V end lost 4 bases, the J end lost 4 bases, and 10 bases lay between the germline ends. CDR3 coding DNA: TGTGCCAGCAGTTCCGGGAGGGCCTATGGCTACACCTTC. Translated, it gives CASSSGRAYGYTF.

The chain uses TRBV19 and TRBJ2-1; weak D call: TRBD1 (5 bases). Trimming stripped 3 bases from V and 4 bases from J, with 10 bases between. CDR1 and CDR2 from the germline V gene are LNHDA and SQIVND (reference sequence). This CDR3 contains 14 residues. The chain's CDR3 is CASSIATGYNEQFF. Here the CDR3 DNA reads TGTGCCAGTAGTATCGCAACAGGATACAATGAGCAGTTCTTC.

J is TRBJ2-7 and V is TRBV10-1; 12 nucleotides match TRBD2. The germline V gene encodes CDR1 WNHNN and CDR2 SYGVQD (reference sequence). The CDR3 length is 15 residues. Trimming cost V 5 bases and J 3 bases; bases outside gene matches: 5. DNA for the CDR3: TGCGCCAGCAGTAGAGGACTAGCGGGGCACTACGAGCAGTACTTC. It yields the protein CASSRGLAGHYEQYF.

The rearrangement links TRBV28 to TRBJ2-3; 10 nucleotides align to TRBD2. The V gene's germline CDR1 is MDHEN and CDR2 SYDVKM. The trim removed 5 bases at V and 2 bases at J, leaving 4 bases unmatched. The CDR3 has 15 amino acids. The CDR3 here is CASSLGTSDTDTQYF. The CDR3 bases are TGTGCCAGCAGTCTCGGGACTAGCGACACAGATACGCAGTATTTT.

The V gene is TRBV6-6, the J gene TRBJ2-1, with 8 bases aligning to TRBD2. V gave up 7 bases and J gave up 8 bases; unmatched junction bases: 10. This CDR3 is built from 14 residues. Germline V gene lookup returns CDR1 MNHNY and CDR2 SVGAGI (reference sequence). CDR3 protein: CASTERGGTDEQFF. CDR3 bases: TGTGCCAGCACCGAACGGGGGGGGACGGATGAGCAGTTCTTC.

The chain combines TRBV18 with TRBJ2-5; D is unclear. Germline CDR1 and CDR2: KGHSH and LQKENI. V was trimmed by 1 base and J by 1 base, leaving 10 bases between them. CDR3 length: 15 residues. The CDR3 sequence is CASSPQESSQETQYF. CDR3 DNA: TGTGCCAGCTCACCACAGGAATCTAGCCAAGAGACCCAGTACTTC.

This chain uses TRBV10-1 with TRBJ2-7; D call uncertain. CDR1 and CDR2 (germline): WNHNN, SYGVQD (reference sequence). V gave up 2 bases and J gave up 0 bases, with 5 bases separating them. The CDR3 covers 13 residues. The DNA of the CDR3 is TGCGCCAGCAGTGAGGGCATCTCCTACGAGCAGTACTTC. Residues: CASSEGISYEQYF.

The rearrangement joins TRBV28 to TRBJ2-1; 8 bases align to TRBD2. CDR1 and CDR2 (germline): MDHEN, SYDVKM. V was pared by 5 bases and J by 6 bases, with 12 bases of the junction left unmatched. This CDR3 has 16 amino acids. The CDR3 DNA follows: TGTGCCAGCAGTCTCCAAAGCGGGAGAGGGAGCAATGAGCAGTTCTTC. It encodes CASSLQSGRGSNEQFF.

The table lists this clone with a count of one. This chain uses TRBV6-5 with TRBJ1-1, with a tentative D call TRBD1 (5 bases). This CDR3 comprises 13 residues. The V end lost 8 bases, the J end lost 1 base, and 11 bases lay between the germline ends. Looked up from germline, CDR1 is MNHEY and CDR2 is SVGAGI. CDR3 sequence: CASRGGPNTEAFF. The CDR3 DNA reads TGTGCCAGCCGCGGGGGTCCGAACACTGAAGCTTTCTTT.

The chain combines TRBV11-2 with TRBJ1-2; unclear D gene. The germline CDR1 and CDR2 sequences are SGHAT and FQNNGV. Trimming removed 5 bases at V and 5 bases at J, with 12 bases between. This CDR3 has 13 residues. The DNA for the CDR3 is TGTGCCAGCAGCGCCACCGCAGTATATGGCTACACCTTC. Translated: CASSATAVYGYTF.

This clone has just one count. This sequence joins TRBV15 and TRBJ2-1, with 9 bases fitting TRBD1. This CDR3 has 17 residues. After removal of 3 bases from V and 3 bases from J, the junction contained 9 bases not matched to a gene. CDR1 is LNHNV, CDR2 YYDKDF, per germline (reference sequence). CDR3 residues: CATSRVAGTGYYNEQFF. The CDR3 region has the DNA TGTGCCACCAGCAGGGTCGCCGGGACAGGGTACTACAATGAGCAGTTCTTC.

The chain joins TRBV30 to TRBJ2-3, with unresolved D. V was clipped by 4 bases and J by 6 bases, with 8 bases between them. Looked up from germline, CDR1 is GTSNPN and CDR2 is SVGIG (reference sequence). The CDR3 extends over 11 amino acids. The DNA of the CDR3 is TGTGCCTGGACCCGGGTGGATACGCAGTATTTT. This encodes CAWTRVDTQYF.

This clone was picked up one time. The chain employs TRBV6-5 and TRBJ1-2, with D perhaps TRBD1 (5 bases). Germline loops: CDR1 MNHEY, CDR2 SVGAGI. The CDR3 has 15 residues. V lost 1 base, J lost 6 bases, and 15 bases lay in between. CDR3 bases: TGTGCCAGCAGTTACTTATCGACAGATACTAATGGCTACACCTTC. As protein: CASSYLSTDTNGYTF.

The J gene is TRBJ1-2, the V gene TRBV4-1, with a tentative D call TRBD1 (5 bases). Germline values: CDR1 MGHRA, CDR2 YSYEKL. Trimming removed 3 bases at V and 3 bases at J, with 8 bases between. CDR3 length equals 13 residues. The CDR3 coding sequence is TGCGCCAGCAGCCAGGGGGGATACTATGGCTACACCTTC. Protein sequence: CASSQGGYYGYTF.

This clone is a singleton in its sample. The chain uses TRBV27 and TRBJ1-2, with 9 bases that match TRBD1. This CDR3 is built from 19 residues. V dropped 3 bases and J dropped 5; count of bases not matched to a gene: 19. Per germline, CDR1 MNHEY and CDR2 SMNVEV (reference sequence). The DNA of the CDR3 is TGTGCCAGCAGTTTTTCACCGGGACAGGGCCTAGATAGCTTGTATGGCTACACCTTC. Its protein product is CASSFSPGQGLDSLYGYTF.

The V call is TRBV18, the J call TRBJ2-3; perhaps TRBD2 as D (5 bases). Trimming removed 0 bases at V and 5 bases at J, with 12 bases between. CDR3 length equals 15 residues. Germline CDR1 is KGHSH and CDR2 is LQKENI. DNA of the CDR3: TGTGCCAGCTCACCACCGATCCAGACTAAAGATACGCAGTATTTT. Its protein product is CASSPPIQTKDTQYF.

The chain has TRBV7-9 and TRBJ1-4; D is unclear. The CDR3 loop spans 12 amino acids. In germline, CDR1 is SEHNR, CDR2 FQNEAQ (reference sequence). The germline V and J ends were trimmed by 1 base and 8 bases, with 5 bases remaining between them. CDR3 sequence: CASSLVREKLFF. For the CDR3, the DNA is TGTGCCAGCAGCTTAGTCCGGGAAAAACTGTTTTTT.

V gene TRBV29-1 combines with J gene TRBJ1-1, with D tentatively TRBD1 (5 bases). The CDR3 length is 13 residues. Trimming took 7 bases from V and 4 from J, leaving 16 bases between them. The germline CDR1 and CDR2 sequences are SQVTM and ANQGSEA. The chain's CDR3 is CSGSGGRGTEAFF. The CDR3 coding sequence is TGCAGCGGCAGCGGGGGGAGGGGCACTGAAGCTTTCTTT.

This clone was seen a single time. CDR3 region: CASWLAHEQYF. In DNA form, the CDR3 reads TGCGCCAGCTGGCTAGCGCACGAGCAGTACTTC. This chain joins TRBV10-2 and TRBJ2-7; maybe TRBD2 (6 bases). This CDR3 is built from 11 residues. From germline, CDR1 is WSHSY and CDR2 SAAADI. With 8 bases removed from V and 5 bases from J, the gap between germline ends came to 10 bases.

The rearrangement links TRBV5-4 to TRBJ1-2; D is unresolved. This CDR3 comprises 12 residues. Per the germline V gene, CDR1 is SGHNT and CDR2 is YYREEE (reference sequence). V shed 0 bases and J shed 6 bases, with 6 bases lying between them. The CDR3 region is CASSLGENGYTF. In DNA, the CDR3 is TGTGCCAGCAGCTTGGGGGAGAATGGCTACACCTTC.